This T cell receptor (beta chain) stems from a study of beta chain features in type 1 diabetes. The study, taken as a whole, reports: Reduced insertions and increased deletions marked VDJ junctions in type 1 diabetes patients. Patients' naive, central memory and regulatory TCRB repertoires appeared more alike than those of healthy donors. There was a moderate but significant shortening of TCRB CDR3s in all four CD4+ subsets of Type 1 diabetes patients. Overrepresentation of cells with high TCR expression could result from cDNA sequencing.

Blood was drawn once from each donor into heparinised tubes. The draws averaged about 120 mL. The CDR3 length is 18 residues. J gave up 4 bases and V 4 bases, and 11 bases lay outside the gene matches. CDR1 and CDR2 (germline): SEHNR, FQNEAQ (reference sequence). In its sample, this clone was seen a few times. Its antigen is still unknown. Expressed TCRB transcripts were sequenced because the isolated RNA had all been reverse transcribed beforehand. Data came from immunoSEQ multiplex PCR; TCRdb stores just in-frame clones and leaves some out. The table has about 340,000 clones, about a tenth seen once.

What was sequenced was central memory CD4+ T cells from blood. This TCR was recovered from a man under 40 with type 1 diabetes. The genes are TRBV7-9 and TRBJ1-4, with TRBD1 matching 11 bases. CDR3 in DNA: TGTGCCAGCAGCTCCAGCTACGGGACAGGGGGAGTTAATGAAAAACTGTTTTTT. Amino acids: CASSSSYGTGGVNEKLFF. The full variable domain, completed using reference TRBV7-9 and TRBJ1-4, is DTGVSQNPRHKITKRGQNVTFRCDPISEHNRLYWYRQTLGQGPEFLTYFQNEAQLEKSRLLSDRFSAERPKGSFSTLEIQRTEQGDSAMYLCASSSSYGTGGVNEKLFFGSGTQLSVL.